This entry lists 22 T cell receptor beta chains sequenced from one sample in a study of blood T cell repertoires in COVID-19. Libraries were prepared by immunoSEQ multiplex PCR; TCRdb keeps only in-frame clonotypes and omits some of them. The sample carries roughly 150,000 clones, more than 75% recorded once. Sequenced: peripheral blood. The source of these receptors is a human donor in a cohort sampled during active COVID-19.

The CDR3 DNA is TGTGCCAGCAGCTACAGGGGTTCGGGATCGGATACGCAGTATTTT. Encoded protein: CASSYRGSGSDTQYF. The chain has TRBV27 and TRBJ2-3; 7 nucleotides match TRBD1. The J segment lost 6 bases and the V segment lost 6 bases, leaving 12 bases of the junction unmatched. The V gene's germline CDR1 is MNHEY and CDR2 SMNVEV (reference sequence). The CDR3 sequence is 15 residues long.

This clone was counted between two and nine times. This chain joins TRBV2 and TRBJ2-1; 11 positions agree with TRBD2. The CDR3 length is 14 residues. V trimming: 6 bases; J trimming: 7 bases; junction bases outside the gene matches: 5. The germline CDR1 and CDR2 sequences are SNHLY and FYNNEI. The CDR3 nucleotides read TGTGCCAGCAGCTCGGGACTAGCGGCGAATGAGCAGTTCTTC. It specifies CASSSGLAANEQFF. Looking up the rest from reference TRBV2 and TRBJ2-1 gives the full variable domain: EPEVTQTPSHQVTQMGQEVILRCVPISNHLYFYWYRQILGQKVEFLVSFYNNEISEKSEIFDDQFSVERPDGSNFTLKIRSTKLEDSAMYFCASSSGLAANEQFFGPGTRLTVL.

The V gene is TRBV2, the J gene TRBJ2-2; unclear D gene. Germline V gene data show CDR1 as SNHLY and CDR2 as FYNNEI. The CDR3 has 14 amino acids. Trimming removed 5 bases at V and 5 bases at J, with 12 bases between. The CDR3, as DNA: TGTGCCAGCAGTCTATCGATTACGACCGGGGAGCTGTTTTTT. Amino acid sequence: CASSLSITTGELFF.

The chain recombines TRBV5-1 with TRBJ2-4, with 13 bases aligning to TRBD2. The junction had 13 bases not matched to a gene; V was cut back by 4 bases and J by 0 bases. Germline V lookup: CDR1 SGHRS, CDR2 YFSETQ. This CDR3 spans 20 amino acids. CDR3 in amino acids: CASSQGTSGIWGVAKNIQYF. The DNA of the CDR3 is TGCGCCAGCAGCCAAGGGACTAGCGGGATTTGGGGGGTAGCCAAAAACATTCAGTACTTC. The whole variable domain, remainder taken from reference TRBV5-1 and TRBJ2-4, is KAGVTQTPRYLIKTRGQQVTLSCSPISGHRSVSWYQQTPGQGLQFLFEYFSETQRNKGNFPGRFSGRQFSNSRSEMNVSTLELGDSALYLCASSQGTSGIWGVAKNIQYFGAGTRLSVL.

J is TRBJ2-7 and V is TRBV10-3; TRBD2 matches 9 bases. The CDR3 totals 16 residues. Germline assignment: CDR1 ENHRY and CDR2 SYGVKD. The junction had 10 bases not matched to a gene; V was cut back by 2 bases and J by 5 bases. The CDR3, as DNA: TGTGCCATCAGTGAGCGGACTAGCGCCCGCCTCAACGAGCAGTACTTC. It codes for CAISERTSARLNEQYF.

In DNA, the CDR3 is TGTGCCAGCAGCTTACCGCTAGCGGTCAACACCGGGGAGCTGTTTTTT. Its protein product is CASSLPLAVNTGELFF. V and J are TRBV7-9 and TRBJ2-2; 7 nucleotides align to TRBD2. The junction had 5 bases not matched to a gene; V was cut back by 2 bases and J by 2 bases. The germline gives CDR1 SEHNR, CDR2 FQNEAQ (reference sequence). The length of the CDR3 is 16 residues.

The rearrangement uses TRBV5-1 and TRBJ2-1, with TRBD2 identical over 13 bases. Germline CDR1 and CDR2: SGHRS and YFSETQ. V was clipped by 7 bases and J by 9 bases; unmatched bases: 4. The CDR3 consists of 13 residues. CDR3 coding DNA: TGCGCCAGCGGACTAGCGGGGGCGGGTGAGCAGTTCTTC. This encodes CASGLAGAGEQFF.

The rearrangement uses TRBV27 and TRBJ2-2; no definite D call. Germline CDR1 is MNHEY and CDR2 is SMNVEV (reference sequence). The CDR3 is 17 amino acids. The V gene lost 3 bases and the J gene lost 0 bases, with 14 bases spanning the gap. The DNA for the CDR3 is TGTGCCAGCAGTTTCGCGGCTTTGCGGACGAACACCGGGGAGCTGTTTTTT. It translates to CASSFAALRTNTGELFF.

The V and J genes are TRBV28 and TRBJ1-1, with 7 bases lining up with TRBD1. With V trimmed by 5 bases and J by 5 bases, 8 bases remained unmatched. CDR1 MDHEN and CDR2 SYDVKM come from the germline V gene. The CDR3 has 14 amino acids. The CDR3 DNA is TGTGCCAGCAGTACGTTGAGGGGGCTTACTGAAGCTTTCTTT. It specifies CASSTLRGLTEAFF.

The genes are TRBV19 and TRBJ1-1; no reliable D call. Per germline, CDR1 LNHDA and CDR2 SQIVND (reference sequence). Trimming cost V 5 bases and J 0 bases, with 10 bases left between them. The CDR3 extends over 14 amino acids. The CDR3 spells CASSPAGLNTEAFF. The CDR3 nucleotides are TGTGCCAGTAGTCCCGCCGGGTTGAACACTGAAGCTTTCTTT. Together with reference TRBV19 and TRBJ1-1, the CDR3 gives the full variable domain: DGGITQSPKYLFRKEGQNVTLSCEQNLNHDAMYWYRQDPGQGLRLIYYSQIVNDFQKGDIAEGYSVSREKKESFPLTVTSAQKNPTAFYLCASSPAGLNTEAFFGQGTRLTVV.

The CDR3 region is CASSERQAYGYTF. CDR3 bases: TGTGCCAGCAGTGAACGACAAGCTTATGGCTACACCTTC. The chain combines TRBV6-1 with TRBJ1-2; D gene unclear. This CDR3 contains 13 residues. Trimming removed 2 bases from V and 5 bases from J, with 9 bases in between. Germline V CDR1 and CDR2: MNHNS, SASEGT.

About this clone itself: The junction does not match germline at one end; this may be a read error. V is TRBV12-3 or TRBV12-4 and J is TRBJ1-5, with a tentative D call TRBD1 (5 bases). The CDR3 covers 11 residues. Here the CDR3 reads CASSLGQRQHF. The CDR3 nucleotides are TGTGCCAGCAGTTTAGGACAGCGCCAGCATTTT.

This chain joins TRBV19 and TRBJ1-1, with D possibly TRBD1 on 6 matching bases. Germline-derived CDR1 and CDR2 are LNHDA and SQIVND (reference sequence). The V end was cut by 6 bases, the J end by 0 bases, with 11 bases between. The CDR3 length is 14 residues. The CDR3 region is CASRATGMNTEAFF. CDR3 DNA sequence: TGTGCCAGTAGAGCTACAGGGATGAACACTGAAGCTTTCTTT.

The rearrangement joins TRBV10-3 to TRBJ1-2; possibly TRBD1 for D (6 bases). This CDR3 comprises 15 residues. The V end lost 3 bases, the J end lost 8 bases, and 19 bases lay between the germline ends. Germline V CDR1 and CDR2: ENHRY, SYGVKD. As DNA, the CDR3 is TGTGCCATCAGTGATTTTTACAGGGTTTTTAAGGGCTACACCTTC. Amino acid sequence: CAISDFYRVFKGYTF.

The CDR3 DNA reads TGCGCCAGCAGCGCCGACGGGGGGCGATACGAGCAGTACTTC. It codes for CASSADGGRYEQYF. The V gene is TRBV5-1, the J gene TRBJ2-7; possibly TRBD2 for D (7 bases). Germline V gives CDR1 SGHRS, CDR2 YFSETQ. V shed 4 bases and J shed 4 bases, with 15 bases lying between them. This CDR3 is 14 amino acids long.

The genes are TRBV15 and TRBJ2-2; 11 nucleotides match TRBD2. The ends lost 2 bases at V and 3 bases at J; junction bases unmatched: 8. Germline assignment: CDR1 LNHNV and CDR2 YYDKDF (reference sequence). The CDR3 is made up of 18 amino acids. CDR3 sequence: CATSRPRLSGGDTGELFF. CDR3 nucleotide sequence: TGTGCCACCAGCAGACCCCGACTTAGCGGGGGGGACACCGGGGAGCTGTTTTTT.

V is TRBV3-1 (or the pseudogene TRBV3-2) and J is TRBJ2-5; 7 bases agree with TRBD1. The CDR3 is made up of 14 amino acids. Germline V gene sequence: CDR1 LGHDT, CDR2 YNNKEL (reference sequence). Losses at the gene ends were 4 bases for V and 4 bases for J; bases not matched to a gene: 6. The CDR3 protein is CASSPADRAETQYF. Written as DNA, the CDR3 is TGTGCCAGCAGCCCCGCCGACAGGGCAGAGACCCAGTACTTC.

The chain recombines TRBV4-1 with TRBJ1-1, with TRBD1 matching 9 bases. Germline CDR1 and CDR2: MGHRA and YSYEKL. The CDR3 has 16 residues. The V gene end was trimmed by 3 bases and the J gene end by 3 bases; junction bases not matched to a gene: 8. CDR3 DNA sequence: TGCGCCAGCAGCCACATTGGGACAGGGAGATACACTGAAGCTTTCTTT. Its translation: CASSHIGTGRYTEAFF.

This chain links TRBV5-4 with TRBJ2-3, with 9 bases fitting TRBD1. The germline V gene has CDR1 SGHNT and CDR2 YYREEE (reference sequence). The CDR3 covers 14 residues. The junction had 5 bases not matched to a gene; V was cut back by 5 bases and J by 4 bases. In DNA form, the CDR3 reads TGTGCCAGCAGTTTACAGGGGGCTGCAGATACGCAGTATTTT. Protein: CASSLQGAADTQYF.

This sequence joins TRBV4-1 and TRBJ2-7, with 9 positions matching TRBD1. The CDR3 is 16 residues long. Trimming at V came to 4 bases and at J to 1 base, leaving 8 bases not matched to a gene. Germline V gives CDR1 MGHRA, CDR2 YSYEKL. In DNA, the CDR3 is TGCGCCAGCAGCCCACAGGGGGACAGGGTTTCCTACGAGCAGTACTTC. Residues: CASSPQGDRVSYEQYF.

The CDR3 loop reads CASSHPSTSGRDETQYF. The CDR3 DNA reads TGTGCCAGCAGCCATCCCTCCACTAGCGGGAGAGACGAGACCCAGTACTTC. The gene calls are TRBV3-1 (or the pseudogene TRBV3-2) and TRBJ2-5; 11 bases are shared with TRBD2. After removal of 3 bases from V and 5 bases from J, the junction contained 11 bases not matched to a gene. The CDR3 is 17 residues long. CDR1 is LGHDT and CDR2 is YNNKEL in the germline V gene (reference sequence).

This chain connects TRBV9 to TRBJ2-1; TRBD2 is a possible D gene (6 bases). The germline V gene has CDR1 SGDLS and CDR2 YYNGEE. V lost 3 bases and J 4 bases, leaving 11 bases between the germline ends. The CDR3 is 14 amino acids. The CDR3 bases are TGTGCCAGCAGCGGCGGGGCCAAATACAATGAGCAGTTCTTC. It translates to CASSGGAKYNEQFF.